This TCR beta chain was captured in a study of cytomegalovirus exposure and HLA in healthy donors. Germline V lookup: CDR1 SGDLS, CDR2 YYNGEE. This CDR3 is built from 15 residues. PCR was performed using 60 Vbeta and 13 Jbeta primers. In the original workflow: Around 10 million of the roughly 80 million unique TCR beta chains counted in a later analysis were shared. Measured with immunoSEQ multiplex PCR; TCRdb has only the in-frame clones, and not every one. The V and J calls and clone size were taken over from that table, and D and trimming were inferred from the DNA. This sample has about 25,000 clones; 75% to 85% occur once, and the top ten carry about 5%. General study results and limits: Later analysis identified several of the most significant clusters that appeared linked to common viral pathogens. Cytomegalovirus-associated status was assigned to approximately 160 TCR beta chains.

Concerning this clone itself: Its antigen is unknown.

The sequence was collected from a male donor in good health and CMV-seronegative. This sequence joins TRBV9 and TRBJ2-5; the D gene is possibly TRBD2 (5 bases). The J call may not be correct, given that the DNA end is closer to TRBJ2-7. Sequencing used PBMCs. The chain's CDR3 is CASSVDMAGWSEQYF. In DNA form, the CDR3 reads TGTGCCAGCAGCGTAGATATGGCGGGCTGGAGCGAGCAGTACTTC.